This T cell receptor beta chain was retrieved from a study of T cells in Graves' hyperthyroidism and ophthalmopathy. This clonotype was counted at least ten times. Researchers took RNA transcripts and amplified the TCR beta CDR3 regions from them. RT-PCR in the first round (using the HTBI primer set) targeted the TCR CDR3. TCRdb re-derived calls from the multiplex PCR reads in MiXCR, one entry per CDR3 protein. The sample holds 270,000 or so distinct CDR3 sequences; 13% to 15% are singletons and the top ten take over 25%. Per germline, CDR1 MNHEY and CDR2 SMNVEV (reference sequence). The CDR3 loop spans 20 amino acids. The V segment lost 5 bases and the J segment 2 bases; nucleotides outside the gene matches: 19.

This sequence joins TRBV27 and TRBJ1-2; 11 nucleotides agree with TRBD1. This receptor was taken from a woman aged 45-60 years with Graves' hyperthyroidism that later progressed to Graves' ophthalmopathy. Sequencing input: blood. CDR3 amino acids: CASSATLSTDRGLGNYGYTF. CDR3 sequence (DNA): TGTGCCAGCAGTGCCACATTATCTACGGACAGGGGGCTTGGGAACTATGGCTACACCTTC.